The clone carrying this TCR beta chain was picked up one time. The table came from immunoSEQ multiplex PCR; TCRdb's copy has only in-frame clones and leaves some out. The table has 68,000 or so clones, about 74% seen once; the top ten hold approximately 20%. The record originates from a study of blood T cell repertoires in COVID-19. The CDR3 length is 15 residues. The V and J ends lost 7 bases and 5 bases respectively, with 20 bases between them. Germline CDR1 and CDR2: MNHEY and SVGAGI. The sequencing input was peripheral blood. The sequence was obtained from a human donor in a cohort sampled during active COVID-19. The chain uses TRBV6-5 and TRBJ1-1; D is perhaps TRBD1 (6 bases). The CDR3 protein is CASTIGGALLTEAFF. The CDR3 nucleotides read TGTGCCAGCACTATAGGGGGAGCACTACTAACTGAAGCTTTCTTT.